Listed below are T cell receptor beta chains from one sample, sequenced in a study of cytomegalovirus exposure and HLA in healthy donors. The method was immunoSEQ multiplex PCR; TCRdb's version includes in-frame clones alone and lacks a portion of them. Here the sample spans 120,000 or so clones, around nine tenths being singletons. Input material: PBMCs. These receptors were obtained from a man between 18 and 29 years old in good health and CMV-seropositive. The CDR3 runs from the conserved cysteine through the conserved F or W. D genes are given only for firm matches. Size values are once, few and many counts, or a class for expanded clones, and some rows have none.

d_call,clone_size,v_call,j_call,cdr3_aa,cdr3_nt
-,-,TRBV5-1,TRBJ1-1,CASSLHRAGDTEAFF,TGCGCCAGCAGCTTGCACAGGGCGGGAGACACTGAAGCTTTCTTT
-,few,TRBV10-1,TRBJ1-5,CASSESTGQPQHF,TGCGCCAGCAGTGAGTCTACTGGTCAGCCCCAGCATTTT
TRBD1,-,TRBV5-4,TRBJ2-3,CASSPGDRGIGDTQYF,TGTGCCAGCAGCCCAGGGGACAGGGGGATCGGAGATACGCAGTATTTT
-,-,TRBV19,TRBJ1-1,CASLSVPTEAFF,TGTGCCAGTCTGTCAGTACCCACTGAAGCTTTCTTT
TRBD1,-,TRBV11-3,TRBJ2-6,CASSPGQGARGANVLTF,TGTGCCAGCAGTCCGGGACAGGGGGCGCGAGGGGCCAACGTCCTGACTTTC
TRBD1,-,TRBV5-6,TRBJ1-1,CASSLGTGVTEAFF,TGTGCCAGCAGCTTGGGGACAGGGGTCACTGAAGCTTTCTTT
TRBD2,-,TRBV2,TRBJ2-1,CASRRIAGGYNEQFF,TGTGCCAGCAGAAGAATAGCGGGGGGCTACAATGAGCAGTTCTTC
TRBD1,-,TRBV19,TRBJ1-2,CASSITQGNYGYTF,TGTGCCAGTAGTATAACACAGGGGAACTATGGCTACACCTTC
-,-,TRBV6-5,TRBJ1-6,CASSYRGDGNSPLHF,TGTGCCAGCAGTTACCGGGGGGACGGTAATTCACCCCTCCACTTT
TRBD2,-,TRBV7-6,TRBJ2-3,CASSPASGGTSTDTQYF,TGTGCCAGCAGCCCCGCTAGCGGGGGGACTAGCACAGATACGCAGTATTTT
TRBD1,-,TRBV29-1,TRBJ1-2,CSVSPGQTYGYTF,TGCAGCGTGTCTCCGGGACAGACCTATGGCTACACCTTC
-,-,TRBV7-8,TRBJ1-3,CASSVNGHYLSGNTIYF,TGTGCCAGCAGCGTAAACGGCCACTATCTCTCTGGAAACACCATATATTTT
TRBD1,few,TRBV6-1,TRBJ1-2,CASSEDRGRRAGYTF,TGTGCCAGCAGTGAGGACAGGGGGCGCCGTGCTGGCTACACCTTC
TRBD1,-,TRBV7-8,TRBJ2-7,CASSSQGAKNEQYF,TGTGCCAGCAGCTCACAGGGGGCGAAGAACGAGCAGTACTTC
TRBD1,-,TRBV7-8,TRBJ2-1,CASSLVQGSYNEQFF,TGTGCCAGCAGCTTAGTACAGGGGTCCTACAATGAGCAGTTCTTC
TRBD2,-,TRBV5-1,TRBJ2-7,CASSEGLAEGYEQYF,TGCGCCAGCAGCGAGGGACTAGCGGAGGGCTACGAGCAGTACTTC
TRBD1,-,TRBV19,TRBJ1-4,CASSTPGTGGGDEKLFF,TGTGCCAGTAGTACACCCGGGACAGGGGGTGGAGATGAAAAACTGTTTTTT
TRBD1,once,TRBV29-1,TRBJ2-5,CSVGTGGPETQYF,TGCAGCGTCGGGACAGGGGGCCCTGAGACCCAGTACTTC
-,-,TRBV27,TRBJ1-1,CASSLSKPGHGKNTEAFF,TGTGCCAGCAGTTTATCCAAACCGGGACACGGAAAGAACACTGAAGCTTTCTTT
-,-,TRBV5-6,TRBJ2-1,CASSGIIQGIYNEQFF,TGTGCCAGCAGCGGGATTATACAGGGAATCTACAATGAGCAGTTCTTC